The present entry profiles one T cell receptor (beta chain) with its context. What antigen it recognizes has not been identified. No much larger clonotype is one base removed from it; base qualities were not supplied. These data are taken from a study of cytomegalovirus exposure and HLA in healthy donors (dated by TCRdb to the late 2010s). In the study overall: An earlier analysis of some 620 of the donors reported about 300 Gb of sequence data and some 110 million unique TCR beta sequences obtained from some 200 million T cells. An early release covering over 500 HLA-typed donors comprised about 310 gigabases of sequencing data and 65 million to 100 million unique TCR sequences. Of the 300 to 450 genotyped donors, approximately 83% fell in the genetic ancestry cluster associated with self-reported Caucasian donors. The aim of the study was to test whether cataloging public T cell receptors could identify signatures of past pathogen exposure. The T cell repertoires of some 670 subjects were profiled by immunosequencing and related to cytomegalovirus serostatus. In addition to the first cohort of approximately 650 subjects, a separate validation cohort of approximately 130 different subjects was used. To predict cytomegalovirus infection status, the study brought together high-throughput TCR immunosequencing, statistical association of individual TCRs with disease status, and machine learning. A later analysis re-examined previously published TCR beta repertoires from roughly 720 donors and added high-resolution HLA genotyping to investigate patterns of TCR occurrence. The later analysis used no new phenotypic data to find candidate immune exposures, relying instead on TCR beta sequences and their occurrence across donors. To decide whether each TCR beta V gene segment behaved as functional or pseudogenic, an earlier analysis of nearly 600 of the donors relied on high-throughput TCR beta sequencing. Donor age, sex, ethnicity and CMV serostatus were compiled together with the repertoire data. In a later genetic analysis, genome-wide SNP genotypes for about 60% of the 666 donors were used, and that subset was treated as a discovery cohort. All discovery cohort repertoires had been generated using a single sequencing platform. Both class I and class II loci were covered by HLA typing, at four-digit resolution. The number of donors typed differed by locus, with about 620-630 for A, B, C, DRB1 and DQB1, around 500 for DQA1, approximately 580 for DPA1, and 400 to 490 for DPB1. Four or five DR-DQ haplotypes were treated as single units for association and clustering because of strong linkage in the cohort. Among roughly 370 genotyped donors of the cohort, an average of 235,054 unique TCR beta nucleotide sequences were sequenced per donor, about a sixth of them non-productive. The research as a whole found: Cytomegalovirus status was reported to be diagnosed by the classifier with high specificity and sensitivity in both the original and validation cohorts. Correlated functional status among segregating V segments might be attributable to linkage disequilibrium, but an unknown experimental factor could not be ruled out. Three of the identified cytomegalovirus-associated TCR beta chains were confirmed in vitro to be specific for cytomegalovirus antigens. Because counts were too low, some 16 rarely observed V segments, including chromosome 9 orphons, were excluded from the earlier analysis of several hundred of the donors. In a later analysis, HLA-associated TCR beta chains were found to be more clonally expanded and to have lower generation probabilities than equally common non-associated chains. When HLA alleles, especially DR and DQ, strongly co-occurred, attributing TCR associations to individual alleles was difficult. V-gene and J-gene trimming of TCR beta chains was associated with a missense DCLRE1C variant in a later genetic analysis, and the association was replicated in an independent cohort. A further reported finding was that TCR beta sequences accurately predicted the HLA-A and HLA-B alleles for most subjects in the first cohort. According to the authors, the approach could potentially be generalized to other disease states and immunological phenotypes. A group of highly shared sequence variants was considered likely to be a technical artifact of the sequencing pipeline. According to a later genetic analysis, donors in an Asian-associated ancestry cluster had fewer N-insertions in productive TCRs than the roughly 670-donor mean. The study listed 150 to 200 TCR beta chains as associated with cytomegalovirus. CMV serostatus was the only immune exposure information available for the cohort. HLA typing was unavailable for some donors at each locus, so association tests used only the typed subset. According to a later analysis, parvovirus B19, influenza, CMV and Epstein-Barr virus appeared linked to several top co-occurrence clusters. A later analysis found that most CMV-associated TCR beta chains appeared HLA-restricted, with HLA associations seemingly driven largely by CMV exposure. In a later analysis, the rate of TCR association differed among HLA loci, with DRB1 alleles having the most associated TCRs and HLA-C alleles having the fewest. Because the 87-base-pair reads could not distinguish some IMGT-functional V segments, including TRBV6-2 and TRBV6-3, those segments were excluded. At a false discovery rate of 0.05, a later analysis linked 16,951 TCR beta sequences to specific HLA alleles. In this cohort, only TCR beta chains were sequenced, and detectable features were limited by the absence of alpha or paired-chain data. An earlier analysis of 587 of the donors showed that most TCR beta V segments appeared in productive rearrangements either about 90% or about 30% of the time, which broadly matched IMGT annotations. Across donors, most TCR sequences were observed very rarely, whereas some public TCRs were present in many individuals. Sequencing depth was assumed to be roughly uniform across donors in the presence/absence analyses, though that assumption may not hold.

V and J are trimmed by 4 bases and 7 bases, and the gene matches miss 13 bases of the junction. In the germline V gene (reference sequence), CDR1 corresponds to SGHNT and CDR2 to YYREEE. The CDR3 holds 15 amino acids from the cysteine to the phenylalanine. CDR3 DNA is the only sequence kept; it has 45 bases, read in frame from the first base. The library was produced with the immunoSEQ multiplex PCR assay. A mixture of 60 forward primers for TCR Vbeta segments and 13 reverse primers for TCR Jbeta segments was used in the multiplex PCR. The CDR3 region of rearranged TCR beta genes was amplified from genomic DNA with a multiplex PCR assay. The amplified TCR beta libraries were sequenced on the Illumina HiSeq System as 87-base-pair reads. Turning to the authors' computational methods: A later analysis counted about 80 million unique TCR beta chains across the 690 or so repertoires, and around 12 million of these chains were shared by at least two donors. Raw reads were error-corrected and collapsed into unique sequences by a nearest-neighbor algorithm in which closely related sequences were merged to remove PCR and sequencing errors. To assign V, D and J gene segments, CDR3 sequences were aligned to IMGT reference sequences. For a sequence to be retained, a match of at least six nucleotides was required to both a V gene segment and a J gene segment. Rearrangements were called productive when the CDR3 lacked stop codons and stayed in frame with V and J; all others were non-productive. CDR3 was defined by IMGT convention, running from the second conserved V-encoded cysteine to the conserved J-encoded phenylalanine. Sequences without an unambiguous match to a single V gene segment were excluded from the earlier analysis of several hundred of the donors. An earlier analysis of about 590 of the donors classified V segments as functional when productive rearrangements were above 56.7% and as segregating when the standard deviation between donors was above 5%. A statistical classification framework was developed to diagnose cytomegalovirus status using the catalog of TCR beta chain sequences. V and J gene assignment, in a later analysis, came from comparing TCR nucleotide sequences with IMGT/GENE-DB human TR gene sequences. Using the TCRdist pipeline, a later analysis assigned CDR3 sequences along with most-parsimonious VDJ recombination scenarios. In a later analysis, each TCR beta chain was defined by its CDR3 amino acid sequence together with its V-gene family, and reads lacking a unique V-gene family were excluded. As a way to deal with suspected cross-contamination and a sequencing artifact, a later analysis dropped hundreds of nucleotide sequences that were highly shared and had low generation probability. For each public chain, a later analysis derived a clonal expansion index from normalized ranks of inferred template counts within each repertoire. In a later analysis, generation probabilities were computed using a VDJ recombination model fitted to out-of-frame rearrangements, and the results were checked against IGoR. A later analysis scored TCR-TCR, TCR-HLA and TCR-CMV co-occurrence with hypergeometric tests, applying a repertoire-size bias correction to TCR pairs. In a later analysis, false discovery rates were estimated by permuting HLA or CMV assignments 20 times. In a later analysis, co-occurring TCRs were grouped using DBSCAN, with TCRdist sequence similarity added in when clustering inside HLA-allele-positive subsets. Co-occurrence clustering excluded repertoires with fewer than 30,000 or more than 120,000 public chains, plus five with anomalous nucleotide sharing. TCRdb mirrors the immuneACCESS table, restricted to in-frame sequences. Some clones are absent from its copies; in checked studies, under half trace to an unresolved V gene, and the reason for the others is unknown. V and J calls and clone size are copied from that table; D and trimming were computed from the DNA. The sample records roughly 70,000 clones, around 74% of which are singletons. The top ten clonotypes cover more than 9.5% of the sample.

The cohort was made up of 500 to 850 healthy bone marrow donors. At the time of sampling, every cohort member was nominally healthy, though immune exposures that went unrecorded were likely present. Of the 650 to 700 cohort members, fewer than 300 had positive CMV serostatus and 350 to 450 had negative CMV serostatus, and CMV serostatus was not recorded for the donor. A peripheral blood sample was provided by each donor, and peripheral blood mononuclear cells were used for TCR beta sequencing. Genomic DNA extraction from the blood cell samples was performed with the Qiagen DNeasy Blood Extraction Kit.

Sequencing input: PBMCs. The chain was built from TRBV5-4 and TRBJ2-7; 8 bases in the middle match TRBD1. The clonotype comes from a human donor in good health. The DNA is TGTGCCAGCAGCATCTGGACAGGGCTCACGAAAGAGCAGTACTTC. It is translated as CASSIWTGLTKEQYF.